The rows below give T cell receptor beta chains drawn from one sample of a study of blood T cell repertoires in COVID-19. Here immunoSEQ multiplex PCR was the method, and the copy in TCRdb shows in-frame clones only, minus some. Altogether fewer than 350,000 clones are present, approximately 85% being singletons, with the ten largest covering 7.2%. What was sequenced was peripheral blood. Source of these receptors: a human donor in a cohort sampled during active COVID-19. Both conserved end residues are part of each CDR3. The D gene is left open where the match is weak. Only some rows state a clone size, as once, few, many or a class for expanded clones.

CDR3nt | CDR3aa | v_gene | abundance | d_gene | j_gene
TGTGCCAGCAGCCGGGGACTAGCGGGAACAGATACGCAGTATTTT | CASSRGLAGTDTQYF | TRBV11-3 | NA | TRBD2 | TRBJ2-3
TGTGCCAGCAGTTACCAAGGGGTCCTGGGCTACACCTTC | CASSYQGVLGYTF | TRBV6-5 | NA | NA | TRBJ1-2
TGTGCCTGGAGCCCTCTCTATAGCGATGAGCAGTTCTTC | CAWSPLYSDEQFF | TRBV30 | NA | NA | TRBJ2-1
TGTGCCACCAGTGATACTAACACAGGGGATTGGGATACGCAGTATTTT | CATSDTNTGDWDTQYF | TRBV24-1 | NA | TRBD1 | TRBJ2-3
TGTGCCAGCAGTCAGGACAGGGGAGATACGCAGTATTTT | CASSQDRGDTQYF | TRBV6-4 | NA | TRBD1 | TRBJ2-3
TGCGCCAGCAGCCGAACCGGGACTAGCGGGGGGGAAGATACGCAGTATTTT | CASSRTGTSGGEDTQYF | TRBV4-1 | NA | TRBD2 | TRBJ2-3
TGTGCCACCGGGGCAGGGAGGATTTCTGGGGCCAACGTCCTGACTTTC | CATGAGRISGANVLTF | TRBV15 | NA | NA | TRBJ2-6
TGTGCCAGCAGCCAAGAAGGGACAGACTCTTCTGTCACCATATATTTT | CASSQEGTDSSVTIYF | TRBV4-2 | NA | TRBD1 | TRBJ1-3
TGTGCCACCAGTGATTTGACAGGCAACCAAGAGACCCAGTACTTC | CATSDLTGNQETQYF | TRBV24-1 | NA | NA | TRBJ2-5
TGTGCCATCAGTGAGAGGTCTAGCGGATCGCCCGGAGAGACCCAGTACTTC | CAISERSSGSPGETQYF | TRBV10-3 | NA | TRBD2 | TRBJ2-5
TGTGCCATCAGTGGTGGGCCTCAGCCCCAGCATTTT | CAISGGPQPQHF | TRBV10-3 | once | NA | TRBJ1-5
TGTGCCAGCATCTGGGGCTGGGATGGCTACACCTTC | CASIWGWDGYTF | TRBV6-5 | NA | NA | TRBJ1-2
TGTGCCAGCAGCCGTAGCGGGGGAGCCGGGGAGCTGTTTTTT | CASSRSGGAGELFF | TRBV11-2 | NA | TRBD2 | TRBJ2-2
TGTGCCAGCGCCCATAAACAGGGTCATAATTCACCCCTCCACTTT | CASAHKQGHNSPLHF | TRBV6-5 | NA | NA | TRBJ1-6
TGTGCCAGCCACAGGGAAGTAAGCTATGGCTACACCTTC | CASHREVSYGYTF | TRBV6-5 | NA | NA | TRBJ1-2
TGTGCCAGCAGTTACCCCCAGAACACCGGGGAGCTGTTTTTT | CASSYPQNTGELFF | TRBV6-6 | NA | NA | TRBJ2-2
TGTGCCAGCTCAAGAGTCCTTTCAGGGGTGATCGGGGAGCTGTTTTTT | CASSRVLSGVIGELFF | TRBV18 | NA | NA | TRBJ2-2
TGCGCCAGCAGCTTGGGGACTAGCGGGGGCACAGATACGCAGTATTTT | CASSLGTSGGTDTQYF | TRBV5-1 | NA | TRBD2 | TRBJ2-3
TGTGCCAGAAGCCGTATTCCCCAGCGGGGGGGTTCCTACAATGAGCAGTTCTTC | CARSRIPQRGGSYNEQFF | TRBV5-3 | NA | TRBD2 | TRBJ2-1
TGTGCCAGTAGTAAGGCAGGGGTCCGCACAGATACGCAGTATTTT | CASSKAGVRTDTQYF | TRBV19 | NA | NA | TRBJ2-3
TGTGCCAGCAGCCCTTATAGGATAGGGCAGGGGTACAATGAGCAGTTCTTC | CASSPYRIGQGYNEQFF | TRBV7-9 | NA | NA | TRBJ2-1
TGTGCTAGTGGCCTACGTTTTTTGCTCCAAACAGGGTCGGGCGAGCAGTACTTC | CASGLRFLLQTGSGEQYF | TRBV12-5 | NA | NA | TRBJ2-7
TGTGCCAGCAGGGGAGGGACAGGTCCTTACAATGAGCAGTTCTTC | CASRGGTGPYNEQFF | TRBV6-6 | many | NA | TRBJ2-1
TGTGCCAGCCACAGGGGGCAGGGTGGCTACACCTTC | CASHRGQGGYTF | TRBV2 | NA | TRBD1 | TRBJ1-2
TGTGCCAGCAGCGCCTGGGAGCGGGGGGGAGGTGATACGCAGTATTTT | CASSAWERGGGDTQYF | TRBV28 | NA | TRBD2 | TRBJ2-3
TGTGCCGGCGACCGAGGCGGAACCTATGGGGAGCTGTTTTTT | CAGDRGGTYGELFF | TRBV6-5 | once | NA | TRBJ2-2
TGTGCCTGGAGGGAAGGGGTTGGCGAAAAACTGTTTTTT | CAWREGVGEKLFF | TRBV30 | NA | NA | TRBJ1-4
TGTGCCACCTCCGGGACAGGGAGTCTTGAAAAACTGTTTTTT | CATSGTGSLEKLFF | TRBV25-1 | NA | TRBD1 | TRBJ1-4
TGCGCCAGCAGCCAAGATATGGGGGGATCCTACGAGCAGTACTTC | CASSQDMGGSYEQYF | TRBV4-1 | NA | NA | TRBJ2-7
TGTGCCAGCAACGAGTACACTGAAGCTTTCTTT | CASNEYTEAFF | TRBV7-9 | NA | NA | TRBJ1-1
TGTGCCAGCAGCCTAGGACAGGGAATGAACACTGAAGCTTTCTTT | CASSLGQGMNTEAFF | TRBV6-6 | few | TRBD1 | TRBJ1-1
TGTGCCAGCAGCTCCCTCTATACTCCCACAGGGAACACTGAAGCTTTCTTT | CASSSLYTPTGNTEAFF | TRBV5-4 | NA | NA | TRBJ1-1
TGTGCCAGCAGCCCAGGGCCCACGAAGACGTTGAATACGCAGTATTTT | CASSPGPTKTLNTQYF | TRBV7-3 | NA | NA | TRBJ2-3
TGTGCCAGCAGCTTATCTCTTAGGGAGGGCAGGCGCCGATTATACGAGCAGTACTTC | CASSLSLREGRRRLYEQYF | TRBV7-6 | NA | TRBD2 | TRBJ2-7
TGTGCCTGGAGTACGGGAGTGGGCACAGATACGCAGTATTTT | CAWSTGVGTDTQYF | TRBV30 | NA | NA | TRBJ2-3
TGCGCCAGCAGCCAAGATGGACTTGGCACGTACGAGCAGTACTTC | CASSQDGLGTYEQYF | TRBV4-1 | NA | NA | TRBJ2-7
TGTGCCAGCACCCTCTTACTCCGGACTCCCTACAATGAGCAGTTCTTC | CASTLLLRTPYNEQFF | TRBV7-8 | NA | NA | TRBJ2-1
TGTGCCAGCAGCTTAGCCGGGTATGGGTACGAGCAGTACTTC | CASSLAGYGYEQYF | TRBV7-8 | NA | NA | TRBJ2-7
TGTGCCAGCAGTGACTGGAGCGGGGGGGCAAATGAGCAGTTCTTC | CASSDWSGGANEQFF | TRBV6-4 | NA | TRBD2 | TRBJ2-1
TGTGCCAGCAGGACCATTAAGGGGGTCTACGAGCAGTACTTC | CASRTIKGVYEQYF | TRBV5-6 | NA | NA | TRBJ2-7
TGTGCCAGCAGCTTGCCGGGACAGGGTCTCTCTGGAAACACCATATATTTT | CASSLPGQGLSGNTIYF | TRBV5-4 | NA | TRBD1 | TRBJ1-3
TGTGCCAGCAGAGCGACAGGGGAAGGTTATGGCTACACCTTC | CASRATGEGYGYTF | TRBV6-5 | NA | TRBD1 | TRBJ1-2
TGTGCCAGCAGTCGCTGGGGGGAAAACACCATATATTTT | CASSRWGENTIYF | TRBV7-8 | NA | NA | TRBJ1-3
TGTGCCAGCAGGGGTAGGAGGCTATTCTCTGGAAACACCATATATTTT | CASRGRRLFSGNTIYF | TRBV2 | NA | NA | TRBJ1-3
TGTGCCAGCAGCGTACCTAGCGGGGGGGCCGTCGGGGAGCTGTTTTTT | CASSVPSGGAVGELFF | TRBV11-2 | NA | TRBD2 | TRBJ2-2
TGTGCCAGCAGCCAAGACCACAGGAGCAAACTGTTTTTT | CASSQDHRSKLFF | TRBV14 | NA | NA | TRBJ1-4
TGTGCCATCAGTCCCCGCGGGGGGACGGGGAACACTGAAGCTTTCTTT | CAISPRGGTGNTEAFF | TRBV10-3 | NA | NA | TRBJ1-1
TGTGCCAGCAGTGACTGGGACAGGGGTGTTCCCGGGGAGCTGTTTTTT | CASSDWDRGVPGELFF | TRBV6-1 | NA | TRBD1 | TRBJ2-2
TGTGCCAGCAGCTTCGGGGGGCAGACCGAGCAGTACTTC | CASSFGGQTEQYF | TRBV11-3 | NA | NA | TRBJ2-7
TGCAGCGTCCGGACTAGCGGAGCCGGGGAGCTGTTTTTT | CSVRTSGAGELFF | TRBV29-1 | NA | TRBD2 | TRBJ2-2
TGTGCCAGCAGCCAACTTATAAACCTCAGCCCGGGCTATGGCTACACCTTC | CASSQLINLSPGYGYTF | TRBV3-1/TRBV3-2 | NA | NA | TRBJ1-2
TGTGCTAGTGGTTTGGCGGGGGGGCCGGCCAATGAGCAGTTCTTC | CASGLAGGPANEQFF | TRBV12-5 | few | TRBD2 | TRBJ2-1
TGCGCCAGCAGCTTGAGCGGGAATGAAAAACTGTTTTTT | CASSLSGNEKLFF | TRBV5-1 | NA | NA | TRBJ1-4